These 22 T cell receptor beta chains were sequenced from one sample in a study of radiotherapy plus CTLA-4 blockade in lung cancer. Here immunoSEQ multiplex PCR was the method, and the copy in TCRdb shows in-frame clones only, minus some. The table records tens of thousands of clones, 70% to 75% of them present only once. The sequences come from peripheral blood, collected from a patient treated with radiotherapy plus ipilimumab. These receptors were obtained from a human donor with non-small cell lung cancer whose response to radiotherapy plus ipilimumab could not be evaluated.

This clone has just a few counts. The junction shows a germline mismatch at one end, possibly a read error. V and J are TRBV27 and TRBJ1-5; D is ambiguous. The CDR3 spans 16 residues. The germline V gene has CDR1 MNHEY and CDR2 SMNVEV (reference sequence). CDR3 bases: TGTGCCAGCAGTTTAACCGGCCGCGGTAGCCATCAGCCCCAGCATTTT. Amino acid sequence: CASSLTGRGSHQPQHF.

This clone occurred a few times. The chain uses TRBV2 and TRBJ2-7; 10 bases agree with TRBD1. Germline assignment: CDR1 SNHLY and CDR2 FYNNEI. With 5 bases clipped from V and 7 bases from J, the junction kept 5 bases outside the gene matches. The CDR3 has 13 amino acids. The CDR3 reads CASSQTGGGEQYF. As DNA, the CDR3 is TGTGCCAGCAGTCAGACAGGGGGCGGTGAGCAGTACTTC.

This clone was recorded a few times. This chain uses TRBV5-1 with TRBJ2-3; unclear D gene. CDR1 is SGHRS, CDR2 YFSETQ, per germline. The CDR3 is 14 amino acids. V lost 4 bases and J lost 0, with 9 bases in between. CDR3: CASSDPRSTDTQYF. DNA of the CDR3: TGCGCCAGCAGCGACCCCAGGAGCACAGATACGCAGTATTTT.

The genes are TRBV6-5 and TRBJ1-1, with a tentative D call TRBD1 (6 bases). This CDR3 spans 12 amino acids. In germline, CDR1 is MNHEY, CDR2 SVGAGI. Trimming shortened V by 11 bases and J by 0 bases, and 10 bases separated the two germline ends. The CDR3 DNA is TGTGCCGCACAGGGATTGAACACTGAAGCTTTCTTT. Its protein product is CAAQGLNTEAFF.

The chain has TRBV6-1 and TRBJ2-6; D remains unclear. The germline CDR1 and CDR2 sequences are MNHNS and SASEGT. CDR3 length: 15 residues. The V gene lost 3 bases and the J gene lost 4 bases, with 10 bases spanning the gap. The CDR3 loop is CASSDRVSGANVLTF. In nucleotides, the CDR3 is TGTGCCAGCAGTGACCGGGTTTCGGGGGCCAACGTCCTGACTTTC.

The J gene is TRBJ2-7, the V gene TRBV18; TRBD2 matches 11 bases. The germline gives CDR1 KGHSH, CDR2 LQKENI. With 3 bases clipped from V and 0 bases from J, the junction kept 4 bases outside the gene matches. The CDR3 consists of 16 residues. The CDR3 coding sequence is TGTGCCAGCTCACCCAAACTAGCGGGAGACTCCTACGAGCAGTACTTC. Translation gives CASSPKLAGDSYEQYF. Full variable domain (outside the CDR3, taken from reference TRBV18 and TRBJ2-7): NAGVMQNPRHLVRRRGQEARLRCSPMKGHSHVYWYRQLPEEGLKFMVYLQKENIIDESGMPKERFSAEFPKEGPSILRIQQVVRGDSAAYFCASSPKLAGDSYEQYFGPGTRLTVT.

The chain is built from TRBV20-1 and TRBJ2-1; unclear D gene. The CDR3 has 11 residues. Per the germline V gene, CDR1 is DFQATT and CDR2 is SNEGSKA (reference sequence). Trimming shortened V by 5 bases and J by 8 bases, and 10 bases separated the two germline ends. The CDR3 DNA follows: TGCAGTGCTTATAGATCGGATGAGCAGTTCTTC. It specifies CSAYRSDEQFF.

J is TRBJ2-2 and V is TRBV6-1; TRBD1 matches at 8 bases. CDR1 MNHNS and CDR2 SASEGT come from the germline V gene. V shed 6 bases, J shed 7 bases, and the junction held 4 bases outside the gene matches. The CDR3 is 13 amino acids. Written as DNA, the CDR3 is TGTGCCAGCAGCGGACAGGGTTACGGGGAGCTGTTTTTT. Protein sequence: CASSGQGYGELFF.

The CDR3 sequence is CASSLDLSLFSPLHF. The CDR3 coding sequence is TGTGCCAGCAGCTTGGACTTGTCCCTTTTTTCACCCCTCCACTTT. This chain links TRBV5-4 with TRBJ1-6; D is uncertain. The CDR3 runs to 15 residues. The ends were cut back, 0 bases at V and 9 bases at J, with 13 bases in the middle. In germline, CDR1 is SGHNT, CDR2 YYREEE (reference sequence).

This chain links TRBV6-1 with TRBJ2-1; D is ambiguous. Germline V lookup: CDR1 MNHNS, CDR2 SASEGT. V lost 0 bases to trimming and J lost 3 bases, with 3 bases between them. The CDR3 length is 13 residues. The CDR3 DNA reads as TGTGCCAGCAGTGAAGCCTACTACAATGAGCAGTTCTTC. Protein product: CASSEAYYNEQFF.

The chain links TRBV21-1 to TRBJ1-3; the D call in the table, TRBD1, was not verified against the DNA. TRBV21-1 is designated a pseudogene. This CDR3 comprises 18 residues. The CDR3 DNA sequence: TGTGCCAGCAGCTGTCCTATACTGACAGGCCGCTCTGGAAACACCATATATTTT. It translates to CASSCPILTGRSGNTIYF.

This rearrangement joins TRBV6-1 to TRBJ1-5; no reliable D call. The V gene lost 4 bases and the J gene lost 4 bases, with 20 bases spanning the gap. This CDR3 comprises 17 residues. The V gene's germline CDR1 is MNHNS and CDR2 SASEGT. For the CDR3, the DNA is TGTGCCAGCAGTGGGGTCCTTGCGGGTCGAGGAAATCAGCCCCAGCATTTT. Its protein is CASSGVLAGRGNQPQHF.

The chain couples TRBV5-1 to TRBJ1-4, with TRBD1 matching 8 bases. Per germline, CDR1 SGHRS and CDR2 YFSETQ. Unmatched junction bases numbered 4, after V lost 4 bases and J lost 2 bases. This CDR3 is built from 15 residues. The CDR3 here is CASSGQGATNEKLFF. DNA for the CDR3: TGCGCCAGCAGCGGTCAGGGGGCGACTAATGAAAAACTGTTTTTT.

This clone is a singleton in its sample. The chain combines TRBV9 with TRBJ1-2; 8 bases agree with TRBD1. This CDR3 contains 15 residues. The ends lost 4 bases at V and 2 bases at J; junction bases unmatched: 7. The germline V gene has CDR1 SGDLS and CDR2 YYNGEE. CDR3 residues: CASSPRDRGNYGYTF. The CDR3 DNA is TGTGCCAGCAGCCCCCGTGACAGGGGAAACTATGGCTACACCTTC.

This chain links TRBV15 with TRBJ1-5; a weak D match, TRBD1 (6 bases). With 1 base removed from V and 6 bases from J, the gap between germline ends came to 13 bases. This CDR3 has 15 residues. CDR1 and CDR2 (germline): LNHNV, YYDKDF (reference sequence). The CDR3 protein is CATSRGQGLGQPQHF. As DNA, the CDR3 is TGTGCCACCAGCAGAGGGCAGGGGTTAGGTCAGCCCCAGCATTTT.

The DNA for the CDR3 is TGTGCCTGGACCAGCAGGGCCAAAATCGGATCACCCCTCCACTTT. It is translated as CAWTSRAKIGSPLHF. This chain joins TRBV30 and TRBJ1-6, with D maybe TRBD1 (5 bases). The CDR3 contains 15 residues. Trimming removed 4 bases at V and 10 bases at J, with 20 bases between. Germline CDR1 and CDR2: GTSNPN and SVGIG (reference sequence).

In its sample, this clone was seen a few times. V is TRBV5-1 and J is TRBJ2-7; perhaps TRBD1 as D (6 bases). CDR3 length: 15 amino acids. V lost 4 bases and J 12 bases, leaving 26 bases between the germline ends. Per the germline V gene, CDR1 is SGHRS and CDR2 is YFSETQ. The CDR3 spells CASSDLQGPLKLWYF. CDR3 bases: TGCGCCAGCAGCGACCTACAGGGCCCCCTCAAGTTGTGGTACTTC.

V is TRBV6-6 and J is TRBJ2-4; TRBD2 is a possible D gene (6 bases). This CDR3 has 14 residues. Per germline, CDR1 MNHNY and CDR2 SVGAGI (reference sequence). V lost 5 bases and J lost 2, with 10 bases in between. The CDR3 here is CASSKDYTKNIQYF. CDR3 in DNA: TGTGCCAGCAGTAAGGACTATACCAAAAACATTCAGTACTTC.

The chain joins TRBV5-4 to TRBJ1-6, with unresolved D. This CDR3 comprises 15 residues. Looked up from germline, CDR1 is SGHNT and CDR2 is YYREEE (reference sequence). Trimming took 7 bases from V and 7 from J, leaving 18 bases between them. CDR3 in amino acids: CASHPGVTENSPLHF. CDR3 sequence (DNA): TGTGCCAGCCACCCCGGTGTAACCGAGAATTCACCCCTCCACTTT.

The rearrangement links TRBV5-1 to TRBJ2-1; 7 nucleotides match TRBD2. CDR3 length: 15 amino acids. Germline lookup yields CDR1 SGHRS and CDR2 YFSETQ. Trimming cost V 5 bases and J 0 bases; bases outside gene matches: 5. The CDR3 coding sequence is TGCGCCAGCAGGTCCGCTAGCGGCTCCTACAATGAGCAGTTCTTC. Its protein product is CASRSASGSYNEQFF.

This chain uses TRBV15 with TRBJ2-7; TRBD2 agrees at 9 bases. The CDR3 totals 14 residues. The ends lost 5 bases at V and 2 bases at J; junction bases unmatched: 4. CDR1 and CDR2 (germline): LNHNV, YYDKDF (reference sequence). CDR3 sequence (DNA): TGTGCCACCAGCGCGGGACTAGCCACCTACGAGCAGTACTTC. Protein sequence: CATSAGLATYEQYF.

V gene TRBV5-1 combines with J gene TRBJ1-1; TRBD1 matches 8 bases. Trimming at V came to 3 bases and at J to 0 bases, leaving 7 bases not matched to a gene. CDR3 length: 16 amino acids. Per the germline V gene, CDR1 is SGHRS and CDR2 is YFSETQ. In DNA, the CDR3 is TGCGCCAGCAGCTCCGGGACAGGAATTATGAACACTGAAGCTTTCTTT. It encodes CASSSGTGIMNTEAFF.